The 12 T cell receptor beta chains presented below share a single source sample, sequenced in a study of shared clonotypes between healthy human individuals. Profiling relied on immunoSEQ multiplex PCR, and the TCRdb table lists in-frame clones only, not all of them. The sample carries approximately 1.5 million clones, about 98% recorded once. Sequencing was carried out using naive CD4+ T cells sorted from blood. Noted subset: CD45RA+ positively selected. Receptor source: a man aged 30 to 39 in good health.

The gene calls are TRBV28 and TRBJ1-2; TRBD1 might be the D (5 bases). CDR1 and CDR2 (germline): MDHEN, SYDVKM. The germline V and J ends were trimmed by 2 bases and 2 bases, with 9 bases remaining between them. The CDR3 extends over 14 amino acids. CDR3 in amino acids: CASSLVGPNYGYTF. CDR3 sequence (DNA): TGTGCCAGCAGTTTAGTGGGGCCGAACTATGGCTACACCTTC.

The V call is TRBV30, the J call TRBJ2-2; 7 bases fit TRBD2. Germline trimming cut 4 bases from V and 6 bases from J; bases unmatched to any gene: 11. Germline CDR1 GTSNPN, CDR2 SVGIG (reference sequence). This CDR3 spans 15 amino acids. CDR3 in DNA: TGTGCCTGGACGTGGGGAGGGCCTCGAGCCGGGGAGCTGTTTTTT. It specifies CAWTWGGPRAGELFF. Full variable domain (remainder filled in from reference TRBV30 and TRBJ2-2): SQTIHQWPATLVQPVGSPLSLECTVEGTSNPNLYWYRQAAGRGLQLLFYSVGIGQISSEVPQNLSASRPQDRQFILSSKKLLLSDSGFYLCAWTWGGPRAGELFFGEGSRLTVL.

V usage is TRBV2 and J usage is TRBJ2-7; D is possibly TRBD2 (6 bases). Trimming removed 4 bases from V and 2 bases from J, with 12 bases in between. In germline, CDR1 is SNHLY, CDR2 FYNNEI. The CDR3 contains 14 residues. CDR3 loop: CASSVVAAPYEQYF. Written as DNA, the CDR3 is TGTGCCAGCAGTGTTGTAGCGGCTCCCTACGAGCAGTACTTC.

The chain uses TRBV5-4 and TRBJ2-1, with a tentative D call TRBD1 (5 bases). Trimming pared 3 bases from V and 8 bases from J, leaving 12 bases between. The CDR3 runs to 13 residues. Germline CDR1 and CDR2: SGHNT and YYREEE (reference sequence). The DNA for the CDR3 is TGTGCCAGCAGCTACACAGGAAGGGATGAGCAGTTCTTC. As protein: CASSYTGRDEQFF.

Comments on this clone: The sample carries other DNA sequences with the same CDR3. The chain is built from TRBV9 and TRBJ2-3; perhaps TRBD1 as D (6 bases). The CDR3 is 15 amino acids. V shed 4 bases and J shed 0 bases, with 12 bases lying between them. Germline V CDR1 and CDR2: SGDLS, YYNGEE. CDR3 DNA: TGTGCCAGCAGCCCTCGGACAGCTAGCACAGATACGCAGTATTTT. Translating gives CASSPRTASTDTQYF.

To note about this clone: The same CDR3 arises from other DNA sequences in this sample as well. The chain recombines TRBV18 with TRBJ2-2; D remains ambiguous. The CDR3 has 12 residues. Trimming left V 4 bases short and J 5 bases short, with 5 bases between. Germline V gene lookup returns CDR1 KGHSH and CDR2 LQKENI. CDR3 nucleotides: TGTGCCAGCTCACGGGGAACCGGGGAGCTGTTTTTT. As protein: CASSRGTGELFF.

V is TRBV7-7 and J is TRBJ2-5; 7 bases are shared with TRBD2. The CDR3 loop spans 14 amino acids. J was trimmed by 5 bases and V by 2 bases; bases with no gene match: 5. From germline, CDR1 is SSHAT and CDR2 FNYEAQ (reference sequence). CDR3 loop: CASSLLTGGETQYF. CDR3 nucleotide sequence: TGTGCCAGCAGCTTACTCACCGGGGGGGAGACCCAGTACTTC.

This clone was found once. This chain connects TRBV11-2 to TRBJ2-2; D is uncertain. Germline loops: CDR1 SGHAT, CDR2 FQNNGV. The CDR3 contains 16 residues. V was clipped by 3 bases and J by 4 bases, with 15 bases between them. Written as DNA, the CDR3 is TGTGCCAGCAGCTTTGTGCATCGCGACGGCACCGGGGAGCTGTTTTTT. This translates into CASSFVHRDGTGELFF. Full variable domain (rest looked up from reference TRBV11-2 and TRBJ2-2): EAGVAQSPRYKIIEKRQSVAFWCNPISGHATLYWYQQILGQGPKLLIQFQNNGVVDDSQLPKDRFSAERLKGVDSTLKIQPAKLEDSAVYLCASSFVHRDGTGELFFGEGSRLTVL.

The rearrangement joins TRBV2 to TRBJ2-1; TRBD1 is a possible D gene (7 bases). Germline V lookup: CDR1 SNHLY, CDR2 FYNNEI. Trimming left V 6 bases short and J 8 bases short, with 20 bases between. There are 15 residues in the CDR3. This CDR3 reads CASRATGEAYDEQFF. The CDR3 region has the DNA TGTGCCAGCAGGGCAACAGGGGAGGCTTACGATGAGCAGTTCTTC.

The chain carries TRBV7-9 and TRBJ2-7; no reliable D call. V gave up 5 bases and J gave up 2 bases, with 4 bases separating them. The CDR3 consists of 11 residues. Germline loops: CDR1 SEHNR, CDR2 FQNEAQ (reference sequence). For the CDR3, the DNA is TGTGCCAGCAGCGTGACCTACGAGCAGTACTTC. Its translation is CASSVTYEQYF.

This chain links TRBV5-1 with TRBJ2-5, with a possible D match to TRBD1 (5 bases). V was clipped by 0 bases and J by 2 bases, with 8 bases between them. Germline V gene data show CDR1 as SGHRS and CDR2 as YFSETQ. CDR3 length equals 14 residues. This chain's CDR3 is CASSLGTPQETQYF. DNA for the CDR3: TGCGCCAGCAGCTTGGGGACACCACAAGAGACCCAGTACTTC.

CDR3 loop: CASSLGTERQEEQYF. CDR3 nucleotide sequence: TGTGCCAGCAGCTTAGGGACCGAACGACAGGAGGAGCAGTACTTC. This chain connects TRBV7-7 to TRBJ2-7; a weak D match, TRBD1 (6 bases). Trimming pared 1 base from V and 7 bases from J, leaving 17 bases between. Per germline, CDR1 SSHAT and CDR2 FNYEAQ (reference sequence). The CDR3 has 15 amino acids.